The 29 T cell receptor beta chains in this list originate from one sample, sequenced in a study of T cells in Graves' hyperthyroidism and ophthalmopathy. RNA transcripts were the template for amplifying TCR beta CDR3 regions. The study used the HTBI primer set for a first-round RT-PCR of the TCR CDR3. TCRdb reprocessed the multiplex PCR reads via MiXCR and lists one record per CDR3 protein. The sample shows roughly 380,000 distinct CDR3 sequences, about a sixth of them seen only once. The sequenced sample was blood. These receptors came from a middle-aged woman with Graves' ophthalmopathy.

This clonotype was recorded many times. This chain connects TRBV20-1 to TRBJ2-7; 8 bases align to TRBD1. Germline CDR1 reads DFQATT; CDR2 reads SNEGSKA (reference sequence). V shed 3 bases, J shed 4 bases, and the junction held 8 bases outside the gene matches. There are 14 residues in the CDR3. This chain's CDR3 is CSASRTGKEYEQYF. The CDR3 nucleotides are TGCAGTGCTAGTCGGACAGGGAAGGAATACGAGCAGTACTTC.

This clonotype was counted a few times. The junction departs from germline at one end; a sequencing error may be responsible. This chain joins TRBV12-3 or TRBV12-4 and TRBJ1-1; D not resolved. This CDR3 spans 14 amino acids. The CDR3 here is CASSFGEINTKAFF. For the CDR3, the DNA is TGTGCCAGCAGTTTCGGGGAGATAAACACTAAAGCTTTCTTT.

This clonotype was detected ten times or more. DNA for the CDR3: TGTGCCAGTCTACCCGGGACAGGGGGGAACACTGAAGCTTTCTTT. Its protein is CASLPGTGGNTEAFF. The V gene is TRBV27, the J gene TRBJ1-1; TRBD1 agrees at 11 bases. The CDR3 runs to 15 residues. Germline trimming cut 9 bases from V and 1 base from J; bases unmatched to any gene: 7. Germline CDR1 and CDR2: MNHEY and SMNVEV (reference sequence).

In this sample, this clonotype turned up many times. The gene calls are TRBV6-5 and TRBJ2-5, with TRBD1 matching 7 bases. The CDR3 extends over 15 amino acids. CDR1 and CDR2 (germline): MNHEY, SVGAGI. V shed 4 bases, J shed 3 bases, and the junction held 8 bases outside the gene matches. CDR3 region: CASSSLGTVEETQYF. CDR3 coding DNA: TGTGCCAGCAGTTCCCTCGGGACAGTAGAAGAGACCCAGTACTTC.

This clonotype was observed many times. The chain links TRBV27 to TRBJ1-1, with unresolved D. V was cut by 7 bases and J by 6 bases, with 12 bases left in between. The CDR3 covers 12 residues. Germline loops: CDR1 MNHEY, CDR2 SMNVEV (reference sequence). DNA for the CDR3: TGTGCCAGCATTGCCCCGAGCGCTGAAGCTTTCTTT. This codes for CASIAPSAEAFF.

This clonotype was counted a few times. The chain joins TRBV6-5 to TRBJ1-1; 7 nucleotides line up with TRBD1. This CDR3 region has 11 residues. Germline V lookup: CDR1 MNHEY, CDR2 SVGAGI. J lost 10 bases, V lost 7 bases, and 6 bases had no gene match. CDR3 bases: TGTGCCAGCATTTGGACAGGTGGAGCTTTCTTT. Protein sequence: CASIWTGGAFF.

At least ten counts were recorded for this clonotype. This chain links TRBV6-5 with TRBJ2-6; D remains ambiguous. The germline gives CDR1 MNHEY, CDR2 SVGAGI. The CDR3 consists of 15 residues. Trimming removed 0 bases at V and 0 bases at J, with 3 bases between. CDR3 region: CASSYSFSGANVLTF. In nucleotides, the CDR3 is TGTGCCAGCAGTTACTCGTTCTCTGGGGCCAACGTCCTGACTTTC.

This clonotype was seen at least ten times. V gene TRBV27 combines with J gene TRBJ2-6; no reliable D call. There are 15 residues in the CDR3. Trimming shortened V by 6 bases and J by 2 bases, and 11 bases separated the two germline ends. Germline CDR1 reads MNHEY; CDR2 reads SMNVEV (reference sequence). In DNA form, the CDR3 reads TGTGCCAGCAGAATGCAGCGAACTGGGGCCAACGTCCTGACTTTC. It specifies CASRMQRTGANVLTF.

This clonotype occurred many times. For the CDR3, the DNA is TGCGCCAGCAGCTTATACTACGGTTACGAGCAGTACTTC. This codes for CASSLYYGYEQYF. The chain employs TRBV5-1 and TRBJ2-7; D is undetermined. The germline V gene has CDR1 SGHRS and CDR2 YFSETQ. The CDR3 consists of 13 residues. V gave up 2 bases and J gave up 4 bases, with 10 bases separating them.

This clonotype came up many times. The chain uses TRBV4-1 and TRBJ2-7; 7 nucleotides agree with TRBD2. The V and J ends lost 2 bases and 6 bases, in that order; junction bases with no gene match: 10. This CDR3 is 15 amino acids long. Germline CDR1 is MGHRA and CDR2 is YSYEKL. The CDR3 DNA sequence: TGCGCCAGCAGCCAACCAAGGGGCGGGAGCGGCGAGCAGTACTTC. Translation gives CASSQPRGGSGEQYF.

Ten or more counts support this clonotype. The V call is TRBV6-5, the J call TRBJ1-5; D unclear. The CDR3 runs to 13 residues. The germline V gene encodes CDR1 MNHEY and CDR2 SVGAGI. V was trimmed by 7 bases and J by 3 bases, leaving 10 bases between them. In DNA form, the CDR3 reads TGTGCCAGCATTCTCGGAGCCAATCAGCCCCAGCATTTT. This sequence encodes CASILGANQPQHF.

This clonotype was seen repeatedly, ten times or more. This chain links TRBV5-5 with TRBJ2-7; TRBD1 or TRBD2 may be the D gene (5 bases each). CDR1 SGHKS and CDR2 YYEKEE come from the germline V gene (reference sequence). V was cut by 5 bases and J by 0 bases, with 18 bases left in between. The CDR3 covers 16 residues. The CDR3 DNA reads as TGTGCCAGCAGGCCCCACCCGGGACGGTCCTCCTACGAGCAGTACTTC. Amino acid sequence: CASRPHPGRSSYEQYF. Combining the CDR3 with reference TRBV5-5 and TRBJ2-7 gives the whole variable domain DAGVTQSPTHLIKTRGQQVTLRCSPISGHKSVSWYQQVLGQGPQFIFQYYEKEERGRGNFPDRFSARQFPNYSSELNVNALLLGDSALYLCASRPHPGRSSYEQYFGPGTRLTVT.

This clonotype came up many times. The chain uses TRBV24-1 and TRBJ1-2; 7 positions agree with TRBD1. CDR1 KGHDR and CDR2 SFDVKD come from the germline V gene. J lost 5 bases, V lost 3 bases, and 8 bases had no gene match. This CDR3 is 15 amino acids long. The CDR3 here is CATSDRRGPGYGYTF. The CDR3, as DNA: TGTGCCACCAGTGATCGTAGGGGGCCTGGATATGGCTACACCTTC.

This clonotype was detected ten times or more. The chain carries TRBV6-1 and TRBJ1-2; TRBD1 is a possible D gene (5 bases). This CDR3 comprises 15 residues. V gave up 7 bases and J gave up 8 bases, with 23 bases separating them. Germline V CDR1 and CDR2: MNHNS, SASEGT. As DNA, the CDR3 is TGTGCCAGCACCACGGACAATGCAAGAGTACGCGGCTACACCTTC. Translation gives CASTTDNARVRGYTF.

This clonotype was counted at least ten times. V gene TRBV11-2 combines with J gene TRBJ2-7; possible D gene TRBD2, 6 bases. V lost 3 bases and J 8 bases, leaving 14 bases between the germline ends. The germline CDR1 and CDR2 sequences are SGHAT and FQNNGV. The CDR3 runs 13 residues. As DNA, the CDR3 is TGTGCCAGCAGCTTCGGGGCGGGGAACCAGCAGTACTTC. Protein: CASSFGAGNQQYF.

This clonotype was seen more than once but under ten times. The chain joins TRBV27 to TRBJ1-2, with D hard to call. The length of the CDR3 is 13 residues. V was pared by 3 bases and J by 4 bases, with 9 bases between. Germline-derived CDR1 and CDR2 are MNHEY and SMNVEV (reference sequence). The CDR3 DNA sequence: TGTGCCAGCAGTTTCCTATATTCCTATGGCTACACCTTC. This codes for CASSFLYSYGYTF.

The genes are TRBV24-1 and TRBJ1-1; no firm D call. This CDR3 has 13 residues. The ends were cut back, 1 base at V and 6 bases at J, with 8 bases in the middle. Germline V gene data show CDR1 as KGHDR and CDR2 as SFDVKD. CDR3 DNA: TGTGCCACCAGTGATTTTGTCGGGGCTGAAGCTTTCTTT. Translating gives CATSDFVGAEAFF.

This clonotype was recorded a few times. The chain couples TRBV6-5 to TRBJ1-1; D gene unclear. The CDR3 runs to 15 residues. Trimming removed 3 bases at V and 7 bases at J, with 18 bases between. Germline V gene data show CDR1 as MNHEY and CDR2 as SVGAGI. The CDR3 nucleotides are TGTGCCAGCAGTTATGACTATGCAGTCCTAATTGAAGCTTTCTTT. Residues: CASSYDYAVLIEAFF.

The table lists this clonotype with many counts. This chain links TRBV3-1 with TRBJ1-1, with TRBD1 as a possible D gene (6 bases). This CDR3 is built from 13 residues. CDR1 and CDR2 (germline): LGHDT, YNNKEL (reference sequence). Between the trimmed V and J ends, which lost 5 bases and 5 bases, there was a span of 12 bases. CDR3 sequence: CASSKIGGTEAFF. As DNA, the CDR3 is TGTGCCAGCAGCAAAATAGGGGGTACTGAAGCTTTCTTT.

With regard to this clonotype: Since a much larger clone is just one base distant, this may be a read error. The chain links TRBV11-2 to TRBJ1-5; 7 nucleotides align to TRBD1. This CDR3 region has 18 residues. Germline trimming cut 1 base from V and 3 bases from J; bases unmatched to any gene: 12. Germline CDR1 and CDR2: SGHAT and FQNNGV. CDR3 nucleotides: TGTGCCAGCAGCTTAGTACGGGGACAGACTTTTATCAATCAGCCCCAGCATTTT. Its translation is CASSLVRGQTFINQPQHF.

The chain couples TRBV24-1 to TRBJ2-5, with a weak D call TRBD1 (5 bases). The CDR3 is 14 amino acids. Germline lookup yields CDR1 KGHDR and CDR2 SFDVKD. V gave up 3 bases and J gave up 4 bases, with 11 bases separating them. The CDR3 DNA is TGTGCCACCAGTGATCCCAGGGTTGGAGAGACCCAGTACTTC. It yields the protein CATSDPRVGETQYF.

This clonotype was recorded many times. This rearrangement joins TRBV2 to TRBJ2-4; 14 nucleotides agree with TRBD2. This CDR3 comprises 21 residues. The ends lost 3 bases at V and 0 bases at J; junction bases unmatched: 13. The germline CDR1 and CDR2 sequences are SNHLY and FYNNEI. CDR3 loop: CASSDIGGTSGSLLAKNIQYF. The CDR3 region has the DNA TGTGCCAGCAGTGATATTGGGGGGACTAGCGGGAGCCTCTTAGCCAAAAACATTCAGTACTTC.

This clonotype came up many times. The chain is built from TRBV4-1 and TRBJ2-7; D is tentatively TRBD1 or TRBD2 (6 bases each). The CDR3 contains 17 residues. V lost 2 bases, J lost 1 base, and 18 bases lay in between. CDR1 and CDR2 from the germline V gene are MGHRA and YSYEKL. The CDR3 sequence is CASSQNGGGLGSYEQYF. CDR3 nucleotides: TGCGCCAGCAGCCAAAATGGAGGGGGGCTAGGGTCCTACGAGCAGTACTTC.

The V call is TRBV6-1, the J call TRBJ2-5, with 8 bases fitting TRBD1. Germline V gene sequence: CDR1 MNHNS, CDR2 SASEGT. After removal of 11 bases from V and 0 bases from J, the junction contained 5 bases not matched to a gene. The CDR3 is 13 amino acids. The CDR3 DNA is TGTGCCGCAATGGACAGGGACCAAGAGACCCAGTACTTC. Protein product: CAAMDRDQETQYF.

The rearrangement links TRBV10-3 to TRBJ2-2, with 9 bases identical to TRBD1. V lost 8 bases to trimming and J lost 3 bases; unmatched junction nucleotides: 1. The CDR3 extends over 13 amino acids. Germline CDR1 is ENHRY and CDR2 is SYGVKD. CDR3 amino acids: CAIGDRDTGELFF. The CDR3 region has the DNA TGTGCCATCGGGGACAGGGACACCGGGGAGCTGTTTTTT.

The chain is built from TRBV29-1 and TRBJ1-1; 7 positions match TRBD1. Trimming at V came to 6 bases and at J to 0 bases, leaving 7 bases not matched to a gene. Germline lookup yields CDR1 SQVTM and CDR2 ANQGSEA. This CDR3 region has 14 residues. This CDR3 reads CSVGDRVMNTEAFF. CDR3 DNA: TGCAGCGTAGGAGACAGGGTTATGAACACTGAAGCTTTCTTT.

This clonotype was seen ten or more times. The CDR3: CASSLGTHAYEQYF. The CDR3 region has the DNA TGTGCCAGCAGCTTGGGGACACATGCCTACGAGCAGTACTTC. V gene TRBV5-5 combines with J gene TRBJ2-7, with a possible D match to TRBD1 (5 bases). In germline, CDR1 is SGHKS, CDR2 YYEKEE (reference sequence). V was pared by 0 bases and J by 2 bases, with 9 bases between. CDR3 length: 14 amino acids. Based on the CDR3 plus reference TRBV5-5 and TRBJ2-7, the full variable domain is DAGVTQSPTHLIKTRGQQVTLRCSPISGHKSVSWYQQVLGQGPQFIFQYYEKEERGRGNFPDRFSARQFPNYSSELNVNALLLGDSALYLCASSLGTHAYEQYFGPGTRLTVT.

This clonotype was recorded at least ten times. This chain joins TRBV10-3 and TRBJ2-5; D is unresolved. The germline V and J ends were trimmed by 4 bases and 4 bases, with 13 bases remaining between them. Germline lookup yields CDR1 ENHRY and CDR2 SYGVKD. This CDR3 comprises 14 residues. This chain's CDR3 is CAISAALTGETQYF. CDR3 sequence (DNA): TGTGCCATCAGTGCAGCCTTAACCGGAGAGACCCAGTACTTC.

This clonotype was recorded at least ten times. The chain links TRBV29-1 to TRBJ1-2, with D possibly TRBD1 on 6 matching bases. CDR3 length: 12 amino acids. Trimming removed 7 bases from V and 4 bases from J, with 13 bases in between. Germline CDR1 SQVTM, CDR2 ANQGSEA. In nucleotides, the CDR3 is TGCAGCGCCGTCCAAGGGGGCTATGGCTACACCTTC. It codes for CSAVQGGYGYTF.